The 6 T cell receptor beta chains reported below all come from one sample, sequenced in a study of blood T cell repertoires in COVID-19. The method was immunoSEQ multiplex PCR; TCRdb's version includes in-frame clones alone and lacks a portion of them. Of 200,000 to 250,000 clones listed, 70% to 85% were seen once; the top ten hold roughly 3.5%. What was sequenced was PBMCs or T cells enriched from blood (not recorded which). These receptors originate from a woman aged 55-75 years who had recovered from COVID-19.

This clone came up a few times. The gene calls are TRBV2 and TRBJ1-6; 7 nucleotides line up with TRBD1. The CDR3 covers 14 residues. Germline V lookup: CDR1 SNHLY, CDR2 FYNNEI. V lost 6 bases, J lost 4 bases, and 3 bases stayed unmatched. CDR3 coding DNA: TGTGCCAGCAGCAGGGACAGATATAATTCACCCCTCCACTTT. Translating gives CASSRDRYNSPLHF. Complete variable domain (other parts from reference TRBV2 and TRBJ1-6): EPEVTQTPSHQVTQMGQEVILRCVPISNHLYFYWYRQILGQKVEFLVSFYNNEISEKSEIFDDQFSVERPDGSNFTLKIRSTKLEDSAMYFCASSRDRYNSPLHFGNGTRLTVT.

The V call is TRBV7-3, the J call TRBJ2-1, with 15 bases that match TRBD2. In germline, CDR1 is SGHTA, CDR2 FQGTGA. V shed 5 bases, J shed 9 bases, and the junction held 8 bases outside the gene matches. The CDR3 extends over 16 amino acids. The CDR3 spells CASSLRTSGGASEQFF. CDR3 nucleotides: TGTGCCAGCAGCCTCCGGACTAGCGGGGGGGCGAGTGAGCAGTTCTTC.

The CDR3 here is CASSLGPTSWTGSTF. The CDR3 coding sequence is TGTGCCAGCAGCTTGGGTCCCACATCGTGGACAGGGTCTACCTTC. The genes are TRBV5-6 and TRBJ1-2; 8 bases are a match to TRBD1. CDR3 length: 15 residues. Germline V CDR1 and CDR2: SGHDT, YYEEEE. Trimming cost V 0 bases and J 14 bases; bases outside gene matches: 15.

The chain recombines TRBV11-2 with TRBJ2-7; D is possibly TRBD2 (5 bases). The length of the CDR3 is 15 residues. Germline CDR1 reads SGHAT; CDR2 reads FQNNGV. The V end was cut by 0 bases, the J end by 7 bases, with 16 bases between. The CDR3 protein is CASSLERVEMGEQYF. The CDR3 bases are TGTGCCAGCAGCTTAGAGCGGGTAGAGATGGGGGAGCAGTACTTC.

J is TRBJ1-1 and V is TRBV5-4; a possible D gene is TRBD1 (6 bases). Germline V gene sequence: CDR1 SGHNT, CDR2 YYREEE (reference sequence). Trimming stripped 0 bases from V and 3 bases from J, with 12 bases between. The CDR3 length is 15 residues. DNA for the CDR3: TGTGCCAGCAGCTTGGCTACAGGGCCGGACACTGAAGCTTTCTTT. Residues: CASSLATGPDTEAFF.

The chain couples TRBV7-3 to TRBJ2-3; 11 bases are shared with TRBD2. The CDR3 is 15 residues long. Looked up from germline, CDR1 is SGHTA and CDR2 is FQGTGA. V gave up 6 bases and J gave up 0 bases; unmatched junction bases: 2. The CDR3 DNA reads as TGTGCCAGCAGATTAGCGGGGGGGAGCACAGATACGCAGTATTTT. Translation: CASRLAGGSTDTQYF.